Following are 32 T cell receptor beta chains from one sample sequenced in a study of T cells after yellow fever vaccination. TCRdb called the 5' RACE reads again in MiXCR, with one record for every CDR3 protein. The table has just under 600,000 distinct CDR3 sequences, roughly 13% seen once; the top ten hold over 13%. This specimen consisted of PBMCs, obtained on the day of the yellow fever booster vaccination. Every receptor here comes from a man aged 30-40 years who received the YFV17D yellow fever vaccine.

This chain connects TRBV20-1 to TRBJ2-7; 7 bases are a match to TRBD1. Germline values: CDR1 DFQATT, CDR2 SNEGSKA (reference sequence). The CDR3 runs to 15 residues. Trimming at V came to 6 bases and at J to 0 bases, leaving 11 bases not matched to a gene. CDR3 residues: CSATDRVLSSYEQYF. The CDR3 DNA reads TGCAGTGCGACCGACAGGGTGCTCAGCTCCTACGAGCAGTACTTC.

CDR3 sequence reads: CASSLAGQSSYTF. Written as DNA, the CDR3 is TGTGCCAGCAGCTTAGCGGGACAGTCGAGCTACACCTTC. The chain carries TRBV11-2 and TRBJ1-2, with 7 bases that match TRBD1. This CDR3 comprises 13 residues. The germline CDR1 and CDR2 sequences are SGHAT and FQNNGV. V trimming: 1 base; J trimming: 9 bases; junction bases outside the gene matches: 5.

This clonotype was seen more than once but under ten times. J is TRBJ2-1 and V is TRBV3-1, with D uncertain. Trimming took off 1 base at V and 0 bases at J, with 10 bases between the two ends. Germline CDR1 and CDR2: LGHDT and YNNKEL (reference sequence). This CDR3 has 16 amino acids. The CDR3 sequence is CASSQVGSGSYNEQFF. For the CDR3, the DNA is TGTGCCAGCAGCCAAGTGGGTTCGGGCTCCTACAATGAGCAGTTCTTC.

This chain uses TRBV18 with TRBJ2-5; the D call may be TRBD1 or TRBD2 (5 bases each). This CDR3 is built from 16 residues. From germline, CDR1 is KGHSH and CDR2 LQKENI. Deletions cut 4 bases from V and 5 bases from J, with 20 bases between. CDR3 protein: CASSHRGQGALETQYF. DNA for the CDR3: TGTGCCAGCTCACACCGAGGGCAGGGTGCGTTGGAGACCCAGTACTTC.

For the CDR3, the DNA is TGTGCCAGTCGGCCTCTCACCGGGGAGCTGTTTTTT. It encodes CASRPLTGELFF. The V and J genes are TRBV28 and TRBJ2-2; D remains unclear. The germline V and J ends were trimmed by 9 bases and 4 bases, with 9 bases remaining between them. Germline-derived CDR1 and CDR2 are MDHEN and SYDVKM. The CDR3 runs 12 residues.

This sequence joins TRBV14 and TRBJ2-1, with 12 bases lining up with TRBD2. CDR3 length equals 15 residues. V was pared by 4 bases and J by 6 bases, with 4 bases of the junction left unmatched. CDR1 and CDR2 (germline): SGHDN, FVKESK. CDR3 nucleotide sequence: TGTGCCAGCAGCCCGACTAGCGGGAGTCGCAATGAGCAGTTCTTC. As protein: CASSPTSGSRNEQFF.

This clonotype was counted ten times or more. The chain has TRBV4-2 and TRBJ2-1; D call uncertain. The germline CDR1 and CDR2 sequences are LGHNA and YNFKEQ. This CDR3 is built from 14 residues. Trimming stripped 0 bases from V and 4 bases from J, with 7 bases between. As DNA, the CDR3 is TGTGCCAGCAGCCAAGATGGGCGGTACAATGAGCAGTTCTTC. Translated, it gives CASSQDGRYNEQFF.

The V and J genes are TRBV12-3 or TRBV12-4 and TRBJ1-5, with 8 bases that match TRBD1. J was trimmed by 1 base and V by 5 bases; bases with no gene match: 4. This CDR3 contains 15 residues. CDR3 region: CASSTRQGSNQPQHF. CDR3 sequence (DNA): TGTGCCAGCAGTACTCGACAGGGGAGCAATCAGCCCCAGCATTTT.

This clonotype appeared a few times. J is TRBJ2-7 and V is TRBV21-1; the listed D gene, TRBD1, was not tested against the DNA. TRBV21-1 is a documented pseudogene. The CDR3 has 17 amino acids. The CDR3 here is CASSNKNSRQVLREQYF. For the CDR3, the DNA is TGTGCCAGCAGCAACAAAAATTCGAGACAGGTCCTAAGAGAGCAGTACTTC.

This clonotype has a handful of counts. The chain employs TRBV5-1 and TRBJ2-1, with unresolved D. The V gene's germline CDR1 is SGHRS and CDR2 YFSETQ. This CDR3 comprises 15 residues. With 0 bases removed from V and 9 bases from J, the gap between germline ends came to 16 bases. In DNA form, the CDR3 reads TGCGCCAGCAGCTTGGCCAGCACCCATAATAGTGAGCAGTTCTTC. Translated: CASSLASTHNSEQFF.

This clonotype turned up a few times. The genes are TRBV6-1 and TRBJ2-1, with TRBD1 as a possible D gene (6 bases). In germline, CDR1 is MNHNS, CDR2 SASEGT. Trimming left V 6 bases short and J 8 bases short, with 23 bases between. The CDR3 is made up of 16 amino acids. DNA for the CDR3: TGTGCCAGCAGCACACCAGCCCTCCAGGGGTACGATGAGCAGTTCTTC. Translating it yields CASSTPALQGYDEQFF.

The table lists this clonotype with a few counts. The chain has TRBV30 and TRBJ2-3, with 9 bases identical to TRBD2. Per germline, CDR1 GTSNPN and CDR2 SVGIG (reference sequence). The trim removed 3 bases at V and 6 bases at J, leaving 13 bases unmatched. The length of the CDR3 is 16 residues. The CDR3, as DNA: TGTGCCTGGAGGGTGTGGGGTAGCGGGAGAGGGGATACGCAGTATTTT. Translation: CAWRVWGSGRGDTQYF.

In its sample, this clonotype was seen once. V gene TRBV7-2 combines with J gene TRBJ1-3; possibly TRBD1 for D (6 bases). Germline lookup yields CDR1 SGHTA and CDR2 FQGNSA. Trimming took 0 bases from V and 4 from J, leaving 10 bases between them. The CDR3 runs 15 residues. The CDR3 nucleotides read TGTGCCAGCAGCTTAGCCCGGGACAAAGGAAACACCATATATTTT. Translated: CASSLARDKGNTIYF.

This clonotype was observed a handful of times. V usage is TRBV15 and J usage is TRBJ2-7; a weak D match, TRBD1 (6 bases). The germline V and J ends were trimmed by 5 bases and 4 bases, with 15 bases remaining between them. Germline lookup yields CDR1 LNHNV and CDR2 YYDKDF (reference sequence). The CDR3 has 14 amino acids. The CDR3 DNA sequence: TGTGCCACCAGCGATAGGGGGTTGGGATACGAGCAGTACTTC. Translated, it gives CATSDRGLGYEQYF.

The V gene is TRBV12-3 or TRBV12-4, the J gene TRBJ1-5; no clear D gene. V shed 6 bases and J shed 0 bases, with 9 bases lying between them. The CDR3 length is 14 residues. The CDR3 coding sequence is TGTGCCAGCAGCCACAGTTATAGCAATCAGCCCCAGCATTTT. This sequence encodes CASSHSYSNQPQHF.

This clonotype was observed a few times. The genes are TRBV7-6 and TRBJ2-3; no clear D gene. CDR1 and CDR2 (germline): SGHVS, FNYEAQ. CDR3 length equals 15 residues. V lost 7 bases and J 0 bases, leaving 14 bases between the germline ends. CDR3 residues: CASKDGLSSTDTQYF. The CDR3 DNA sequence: TGTGCCAGCAAGGATGGGTTATCTAGCACAGATACGCAGTATTTT. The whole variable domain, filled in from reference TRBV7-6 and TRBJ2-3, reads GAGVSQSPRYKVTKRGQDVALRCDPISGHVSLYWYRQALGQGPEFLTYFNYEAQQDKSGLPNDRFSAERPEGSISTLTIQRTEQRDSAMYRCASKDGLSSTDTQYFGPGTRLTVL.

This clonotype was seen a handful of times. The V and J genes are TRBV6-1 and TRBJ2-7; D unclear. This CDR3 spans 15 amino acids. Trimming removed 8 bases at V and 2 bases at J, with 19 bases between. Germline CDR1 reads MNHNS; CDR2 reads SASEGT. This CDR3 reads CASGPSGRSPYEQYF. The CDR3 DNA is TGTGCCAGCGGCCCGTCGGGCAGAAGTCCCTACGAGCAGTACTTC.

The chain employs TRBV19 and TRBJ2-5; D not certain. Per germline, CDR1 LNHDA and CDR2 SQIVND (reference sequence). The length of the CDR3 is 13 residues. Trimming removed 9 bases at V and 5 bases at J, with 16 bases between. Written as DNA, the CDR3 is TGTGCCAGAAGACTGTCTCTTCGGGAGACCCAGTACTTC. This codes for CARRLSLRETQYF.

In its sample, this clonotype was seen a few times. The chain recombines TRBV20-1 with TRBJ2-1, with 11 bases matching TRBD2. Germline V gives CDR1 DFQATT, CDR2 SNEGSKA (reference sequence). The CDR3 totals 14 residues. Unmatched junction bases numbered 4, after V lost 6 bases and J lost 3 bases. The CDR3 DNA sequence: TGCAGTGCAGAGGGACTAGCGGACTACAATGAGCAGTTCTTC. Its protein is CSAEGLADYNEQFF.

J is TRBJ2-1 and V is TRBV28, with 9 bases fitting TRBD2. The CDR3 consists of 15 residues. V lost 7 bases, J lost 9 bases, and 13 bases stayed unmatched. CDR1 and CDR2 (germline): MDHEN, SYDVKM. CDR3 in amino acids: CASNILAGGPLEQFF. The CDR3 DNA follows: TGTGCCAGCAACATTCTTGCGGGAGGGCCACTTGAGCAGTTCTTC.

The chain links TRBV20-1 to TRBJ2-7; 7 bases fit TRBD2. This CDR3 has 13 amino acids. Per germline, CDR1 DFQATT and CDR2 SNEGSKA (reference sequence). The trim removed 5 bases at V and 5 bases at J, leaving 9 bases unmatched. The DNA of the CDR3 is TGCAGTGCTTTAGCGGGTCGGGGGGACGAGCAGTACTTC. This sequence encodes CSALAGRGDEQYF.

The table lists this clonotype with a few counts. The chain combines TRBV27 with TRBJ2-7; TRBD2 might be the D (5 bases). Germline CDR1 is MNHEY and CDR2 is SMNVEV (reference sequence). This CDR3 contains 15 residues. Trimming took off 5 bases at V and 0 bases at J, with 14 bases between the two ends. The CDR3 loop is CASSLIGGSSYEQYF. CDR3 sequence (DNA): TGTGCCAGCAGTCTTATAGGAGGCAGCTCCTACGAGCAGTACTTC.

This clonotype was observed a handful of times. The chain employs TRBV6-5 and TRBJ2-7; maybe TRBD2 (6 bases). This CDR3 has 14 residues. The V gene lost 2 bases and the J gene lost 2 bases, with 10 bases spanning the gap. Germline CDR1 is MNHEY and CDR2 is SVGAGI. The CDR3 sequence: CASSYGEATYEQYF. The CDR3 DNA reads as TGTGCCAGCAGTTACGGGGAGGCCACCTACGAGCAGTACTTC.

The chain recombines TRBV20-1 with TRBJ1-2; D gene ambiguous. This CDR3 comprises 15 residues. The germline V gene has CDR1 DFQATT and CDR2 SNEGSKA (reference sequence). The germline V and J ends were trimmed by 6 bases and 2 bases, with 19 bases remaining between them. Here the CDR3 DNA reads TGCAGTGCGGTTCGACTTTTGGGCCTCAACTATGGCTACACCTTC. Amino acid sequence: CSAVRLLGLNYGYTF.

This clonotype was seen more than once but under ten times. The DNA of the CDR3 is TGTGCCAGCAACCCTAGCGGGGCAGGGTCAGATACGCAGTATTTT. Its translation: CASNPSGAGSDTQYF. V gene TRBV2 combines with J gene TRBJ2-3; 9 bases line up with TRBD2. Germline V gene sequence: CDR1 SNHLY, CDR2 FYNNEI. This CDR3 contains 15 residues. The V segment lost 7 bases and the J segment 4 bases; nucleotides outside the gene matches: 9.

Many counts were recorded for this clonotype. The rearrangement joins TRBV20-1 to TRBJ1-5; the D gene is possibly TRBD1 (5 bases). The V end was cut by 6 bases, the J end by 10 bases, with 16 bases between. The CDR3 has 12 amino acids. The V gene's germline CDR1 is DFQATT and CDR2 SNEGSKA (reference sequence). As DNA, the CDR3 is TGCAGTGCCACAGACGGGGACCTTCCCCAGCATTTT. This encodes CSATDGDLPQHF.

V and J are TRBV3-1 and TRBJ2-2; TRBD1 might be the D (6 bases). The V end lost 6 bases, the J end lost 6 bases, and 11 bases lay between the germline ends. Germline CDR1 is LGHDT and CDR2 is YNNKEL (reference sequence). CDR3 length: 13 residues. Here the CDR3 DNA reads TGTGCCAGCAGAAACAGGGATTCCGGGGAGCTGTTTTTT. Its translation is CASRNRDSGELFF.

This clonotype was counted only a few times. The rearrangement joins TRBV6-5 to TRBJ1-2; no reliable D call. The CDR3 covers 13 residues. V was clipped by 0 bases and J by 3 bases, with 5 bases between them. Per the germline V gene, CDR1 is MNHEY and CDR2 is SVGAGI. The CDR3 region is CASSYSRDYGYTF. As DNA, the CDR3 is TGTGCCAGCAGTTACTCGAGGGACTATGGCTACACCTTC.

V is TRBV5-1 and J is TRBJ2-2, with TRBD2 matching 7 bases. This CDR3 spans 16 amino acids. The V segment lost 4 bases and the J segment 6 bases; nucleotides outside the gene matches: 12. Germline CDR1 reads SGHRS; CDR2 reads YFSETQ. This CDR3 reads CASSPIPAGTSGELFF. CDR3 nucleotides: TGCGCCAGCAGCCCAATTCCAGCGGGAACTTCCGGGGAGCTGTTTTTT.

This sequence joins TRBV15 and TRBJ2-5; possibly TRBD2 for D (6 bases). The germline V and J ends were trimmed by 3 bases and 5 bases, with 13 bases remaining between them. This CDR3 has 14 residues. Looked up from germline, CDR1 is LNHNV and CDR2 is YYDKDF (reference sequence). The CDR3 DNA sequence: TGTGCCACCAGCAGGTCCGGAGGAGGGGAGACCCAGTACTTC. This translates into CATSRSGGGETQYF. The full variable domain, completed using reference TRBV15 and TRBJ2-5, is DAMVIQNPRYQVTQFGKPVTLSCSQTLNHNVMYWYQQKSSQAPKLLFHYYDKDFNNEADTPDNFQSRRPNTSFCFLDIRSPGLGDTAMYLCATSRSGGGETQYFGPGTRLLVL.

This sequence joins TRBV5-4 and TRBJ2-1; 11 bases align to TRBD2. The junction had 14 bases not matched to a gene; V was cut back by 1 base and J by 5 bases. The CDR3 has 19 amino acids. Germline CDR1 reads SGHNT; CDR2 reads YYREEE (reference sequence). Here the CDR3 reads CASSLIGTSGFRRNNEQFF. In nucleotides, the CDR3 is TGTGCCAGCAGCTTGATAGGGACTAGCGGATTCCGGCGGAACAATGAGCAGTTCTTC. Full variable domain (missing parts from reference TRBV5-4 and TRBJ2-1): ETGVTQSPTHLIKTRGQQVTLRCSSQSGHNTVSWYQQALGQGPQFIFQYYREEENGRGNFPPRFSGLQFPNYSSELNVNALELDDSALYLCASSLIGTSGFRRNNEQFFGPGTRLTVL.

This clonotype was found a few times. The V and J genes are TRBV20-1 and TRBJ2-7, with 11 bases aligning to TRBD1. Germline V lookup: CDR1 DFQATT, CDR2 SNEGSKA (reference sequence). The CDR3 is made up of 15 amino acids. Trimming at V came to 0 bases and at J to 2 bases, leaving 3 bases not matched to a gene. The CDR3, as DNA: TGCAGTGCTAGAGACGGACAGGGGGCCCCCTACGAGCAGTACTTC. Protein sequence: CSARDGQGAPYEQYF.